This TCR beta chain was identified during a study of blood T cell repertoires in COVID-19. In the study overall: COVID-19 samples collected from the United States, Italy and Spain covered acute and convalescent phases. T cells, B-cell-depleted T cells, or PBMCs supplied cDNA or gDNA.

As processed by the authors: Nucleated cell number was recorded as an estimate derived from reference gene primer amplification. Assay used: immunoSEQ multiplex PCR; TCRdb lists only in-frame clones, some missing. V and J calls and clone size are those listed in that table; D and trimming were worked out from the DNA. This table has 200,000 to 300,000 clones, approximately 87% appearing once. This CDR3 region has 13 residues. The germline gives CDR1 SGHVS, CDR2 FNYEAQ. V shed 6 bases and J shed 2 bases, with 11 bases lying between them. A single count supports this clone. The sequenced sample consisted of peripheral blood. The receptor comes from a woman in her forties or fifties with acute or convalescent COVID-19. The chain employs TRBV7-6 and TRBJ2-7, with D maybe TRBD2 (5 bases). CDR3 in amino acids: CASSTRYTYEQYF. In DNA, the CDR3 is TGTGCCAGCAGTACTAGGTACACCTACGAGCAGTACTTC.